Listed here is a single T cell receptor (beta chain). Its target is not known. The CDR3 is 13 amino acids. Trimming pared 7 bases from V and 5 bases from J, leaving 14 bases between. Germline V gene data show CDR1 as MGHDK and CDR2 as SYGVNS. The donors gave bone marrow, and they were healthy. These donors counted as nominally healthy when sampled, but unrecorded immune exposures were likely. This sample was included in a study of cytomegalovirus exposure and HLA in healthy donors. PCR involved 60 Vbeta and 13 Jbeta primers. Profiled with immunoSEQ multiplex PCR; TCRdb holds only in-frame clones, not every one. The sample shows 93,000 or so clones, approximately 85% of them seen only once. The study, taken as a whole, reports: Clonal expansion was found to be greater in HLA-associated TCR beta chains than in equally common others in a later analysis. In a later analysis, V- and J-gene trimming of beta chains associated with a DCLRE1C missense variant, replicated independently.

The sequence came from a woman aged 18-29 years in good health and CMV-seropositive. This chain joins TRBV25-1 and TRBJ2-5, with D hard to call. The sequencing sample was made of PBMCs. CDR3 sequence (DNA): TGTGCCAGCACCCTCAGAGGCTGGGAGACCCAGTACTTC. It is translated as CASTLRGWETQYF.